This T cell receptor (beta chain) was retrieved from a study of blood T cell repertoires in COVID-19 (dated by TCRdb to about 2020). Background for the entire study: Samples covering the acute and convalescent phases of COVID-19 were provided by collaborators in the United States, Italy and Spain. The prospective study material was composed of cDNA or gDNA derived from T cells, B-cell-depleted T cells, or PBMCs. Subjects who had been exposed to COVID-19, were actively infected with it, or had recovered from it provided the deeply sampled blood TCRbeta repertoires that made up the dataset. The repertoires were released in a freely available public database intended as a resource for research on the immune response to SARS-CoV-2. Samples came from the ongoing ImmuneRACE study (first 160 participants) plus 1,254 subjects from 6 global collaborators. Sample metadata almost always included a de-identified subject ID, COVID-19 status, age in years and sex. HLA class I and class II types, where available, came from metadata supplied by the sample provider rather than from assay-based typing. The paper as a whole reports these results and caveats: The amount of clinical and demographic metadata varied by source and participant and was provided uncurated.

At one collaborating source in Seattle, patients were enrolled during active infection and were followed longitudinally through the course of disease. Each collaborating institution followed its own protocols to collect whole blood in K2EDTA tubes. For TCRbeta analysis, collaborators shipped samples as frozen whole blood, isolated PBMCs, or DNA extracted from either of those sample types. TCRbeta CDR3 regions were amplified from genomic DNA using the immunoSEQ Assay, a bias-controlled multiplex PCR. The study's processing was this. The number of nucleated cells in each sample was estimated from the amplification of reference gene primers within the assay. To quantify the absolute abundance of each unique TCRbeta CDR3 rearrangement, sequence reads were collapsed and filtered. For each sample, productive Simpson clonality was calculated as the square root of Simpson's diversity index over productive rearrangements. This immuneACCESS table, as held by TCRdb, lists in-frame sequences with V and J called but not all clones. Of the missing ones, under half trace to an unresolved V gene in checked studies; the others have no known cause. V and J calls and clone size come straight from that table; D and trimming were deduced from the DNA. This sample is represented by 200,000 to 250,000 clones; 65% to 85% of them were singletons. Around 1.3% of the sample comes from the top ten.

This clone was detected a few times. What antigen it recognizes has not been identified. Base-call qualities are not available, and no considerably larger clone is one nucleotide away. From the cysteine through the phenylalanine, the CDR3 covers 18 amino acids. This entry keeps only the CDR3 DNA: 54 bases, framed from base 1. The CDR1 and CDR2 encoded by the germline V gene (reference sequence) are MNHEY and SMNVEV. V is trimmed back by 1 base and J by 9 bases, and the junction contains 13 bases that no gene match accounts for. The V and J segments used are TRBV27 and TRBJ2-1; 12 middle bases align to TRBD2. This clonotype was sampled from a woman under 40 with COVID-19, enrolled during active disease. Material: peripheral blood. The nucleotides are TGTGCCAGCAGTTTATGGGGACTAGCGGGTCCTCTCGCCAGTGAGCAGTTCTTC. Its protein is CASSLWGLAGPLASEQFF.